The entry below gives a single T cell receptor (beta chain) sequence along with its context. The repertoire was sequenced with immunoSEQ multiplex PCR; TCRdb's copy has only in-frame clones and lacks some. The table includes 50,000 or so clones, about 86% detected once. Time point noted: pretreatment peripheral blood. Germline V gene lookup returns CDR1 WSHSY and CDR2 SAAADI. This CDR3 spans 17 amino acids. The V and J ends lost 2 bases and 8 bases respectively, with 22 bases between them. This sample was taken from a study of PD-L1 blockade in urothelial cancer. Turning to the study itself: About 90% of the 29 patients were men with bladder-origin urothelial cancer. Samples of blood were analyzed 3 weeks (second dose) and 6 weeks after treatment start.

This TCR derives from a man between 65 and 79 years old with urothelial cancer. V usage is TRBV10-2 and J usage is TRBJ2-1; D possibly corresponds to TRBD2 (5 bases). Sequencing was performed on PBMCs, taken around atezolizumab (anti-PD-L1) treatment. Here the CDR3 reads CASSERRLGVAGDEQFF. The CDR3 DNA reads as TGCGCCAGCAGTGAGAGGAGGCTTGGCGTGGCAGGAGATGAGCAGTTCTTC.